The subject of this entry is one T cell receptor (beta chain). What it binds is not known. TCRdb ran MiXCR on the 5' RACE reads and lists one entry per CDR3 protein. The sample lists around 650,000 distinct CDR3 sequences, just over 7% occurring once. This entry belongs to a study of identical twins. Study results and limitations: The analysis was cross-sectional rather than longitudinal within donors. For cord blood, abundant beta clonotypes had fewer insertions, unlike memory repertoires, which showed none.

The V end was cut by 4 bases, the J end by 11 bases, with 15 bases between. The length of the CDR3 is 12 residues. CDR1 is SGHRS, CDR2 YFSETQ, per germline. The sample was also linked to a second study, of yellow fever vaccine responses in identical twins. From that study: Twins' vaccine T cell response reportedly seemed partly convergent, partly personalized.

J is TRBJ1-2 and V is TRBV5-1; D uncertain. Sequenced material: PBMCs. This TCR came from a woman aged 18-29 years in good health. DNA for the CDR3: TGCGCCAGCAGCCCCGGCGGTGAGAGGTACACCTTC. Amino acid sequence: CASSPGGERYTF. Full variable domain (missing parts from reference TRBV5-1 and TRBJ1-2): KAGVTQTPRYLIKTRGQQVTLSCSPISGHRSVSWYQQTPGQGLQFLFEYFSETQRNKGNFPGRFSGRQFSNSRSEMNVSTLELGDSALYLCASSPGGERYTFGSGTRLTVV.